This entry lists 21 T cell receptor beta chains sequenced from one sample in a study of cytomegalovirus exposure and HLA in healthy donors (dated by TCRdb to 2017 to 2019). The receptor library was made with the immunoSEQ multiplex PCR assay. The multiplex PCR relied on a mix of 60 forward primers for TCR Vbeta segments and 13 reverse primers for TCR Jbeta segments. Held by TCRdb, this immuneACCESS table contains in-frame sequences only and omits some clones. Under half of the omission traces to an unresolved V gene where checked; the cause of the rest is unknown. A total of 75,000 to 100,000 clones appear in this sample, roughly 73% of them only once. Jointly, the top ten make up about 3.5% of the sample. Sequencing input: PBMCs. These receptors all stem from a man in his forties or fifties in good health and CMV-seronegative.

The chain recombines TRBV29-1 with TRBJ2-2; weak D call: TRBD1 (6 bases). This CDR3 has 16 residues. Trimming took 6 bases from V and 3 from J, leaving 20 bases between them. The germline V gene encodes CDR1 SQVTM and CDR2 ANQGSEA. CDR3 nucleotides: TGCAGCGTCACCGCCCTCCAGGGGCCGTACACCGGGGAGCTGTTTTTT. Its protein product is CSVTALQGPYTGELFF.

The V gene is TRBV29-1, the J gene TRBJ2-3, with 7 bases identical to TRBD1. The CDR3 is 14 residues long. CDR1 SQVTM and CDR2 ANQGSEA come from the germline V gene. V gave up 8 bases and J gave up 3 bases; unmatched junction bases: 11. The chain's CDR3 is CSMRDRVVTDTQYF. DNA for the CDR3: TGCAGCATGAGAGACAGGGTCGTAACAGATACGCAGTATTTT.

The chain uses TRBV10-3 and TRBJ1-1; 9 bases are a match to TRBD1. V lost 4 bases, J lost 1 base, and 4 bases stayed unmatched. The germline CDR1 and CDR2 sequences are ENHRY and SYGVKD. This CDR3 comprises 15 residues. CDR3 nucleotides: TGTGCCATCAGTGGGACAGGGGTGGGGAACACTGAAGCTTTCTTT. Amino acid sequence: CAISGTGVGNTEAFF.

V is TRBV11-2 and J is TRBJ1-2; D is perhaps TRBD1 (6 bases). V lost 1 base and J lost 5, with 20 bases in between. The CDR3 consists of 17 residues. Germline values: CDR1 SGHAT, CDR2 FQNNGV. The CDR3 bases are TGTGCCAGCAGCTTAGTGGGAGGGGGGGTATCGTGGTATGGCTACACCTTC. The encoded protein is CASSLVGGGVSWYGYTF.

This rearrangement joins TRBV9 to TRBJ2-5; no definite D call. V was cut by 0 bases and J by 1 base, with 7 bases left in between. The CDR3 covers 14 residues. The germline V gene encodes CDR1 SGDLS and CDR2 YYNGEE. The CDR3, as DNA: TGTGCCAGCAGCGTAGCAAACAGCCAAGAGACCCAGTACTTC. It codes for CASSVANSQETQYF. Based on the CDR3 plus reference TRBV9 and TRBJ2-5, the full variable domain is DSGVTQTPKHLITATGQRVTLRCSPRSGDLSVYWYQQSLDQGLQFLIQYYNGEERAKGNILERFSAQQFPDLHSELNLSSLELGDSALYFCASSVANSQETQYFGPGTRLLVL.

The CDR3 spells CASSLGVAQNYEQYF. The CDR3 coding sequence is TGTGCCAGCAGCTTGGGTGTAGCCCAAAACTACGAGCAGTACTTC. This chain links TRBV5-5 with TRBJ2-7, with no clear D. V was clipped by 0 bases and J by 3 bases, with 13 bases between them. CDR1 is SGHKS and CDR2 is YYEKEE in the germline V gene (reference sequence). The CDR3 contains 15 residues. Combining the CDR3 with reference TRBV5-5 and TRBJ2-7 gives the whole variable domain DAGVTQSPTHLIKTRGQQVTLRCSPISGHKSVSWYQQVLGQGPQFIFQYYEKEERGRGNFPDRFSARQFPNYSSELNVNALLLGDSALYLCASSLGVAQNYEQYFGPGTRLTVT.

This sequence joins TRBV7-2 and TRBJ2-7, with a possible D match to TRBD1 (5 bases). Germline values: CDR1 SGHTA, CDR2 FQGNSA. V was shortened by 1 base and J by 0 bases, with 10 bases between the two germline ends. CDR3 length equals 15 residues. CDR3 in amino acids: CASSLVAGPSYEQYF. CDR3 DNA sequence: TGTGCCAGCAGCTTAGTCGCAGGGCCCTCCTACGAGCAGTACTTC. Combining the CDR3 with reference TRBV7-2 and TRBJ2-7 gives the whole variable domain GAGVSQSPSNKVTEKGKDVELRCDPISGHTALYWYRQSLGQGLEFLIYFQGNSAPDKSGLPSDRFSAERTGGSVSTLTIQRTQQEDSAVYLCASSLVAGPSYEQYFGPGTRLTVT.

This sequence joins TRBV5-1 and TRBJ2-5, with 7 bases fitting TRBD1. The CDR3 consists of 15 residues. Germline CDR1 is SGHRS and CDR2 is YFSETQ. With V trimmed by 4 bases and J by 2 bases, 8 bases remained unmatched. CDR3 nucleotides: TGCGCCAGCAGCGGAAATGCCAGGGGGCAAGAGACCCAGTACTTC. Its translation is CASSGNARGQETQYF.

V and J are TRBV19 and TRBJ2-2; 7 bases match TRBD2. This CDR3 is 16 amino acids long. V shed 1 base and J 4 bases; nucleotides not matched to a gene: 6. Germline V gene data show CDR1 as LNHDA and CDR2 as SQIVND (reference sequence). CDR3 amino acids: CASSIGNGGSTGELFF. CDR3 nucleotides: TGTGCCAGTAGTATAGGTAACGGGGGGAGCACCGGGGAGCTGTTTTTT.

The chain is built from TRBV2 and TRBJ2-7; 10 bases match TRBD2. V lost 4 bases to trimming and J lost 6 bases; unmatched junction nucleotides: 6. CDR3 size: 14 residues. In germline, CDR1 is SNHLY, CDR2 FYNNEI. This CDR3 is CASSGGRLAGEQYF. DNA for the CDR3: TGTGCCAGCAGTGGAGGAAGACTAGCGGGCGAGCAGTACTTC.

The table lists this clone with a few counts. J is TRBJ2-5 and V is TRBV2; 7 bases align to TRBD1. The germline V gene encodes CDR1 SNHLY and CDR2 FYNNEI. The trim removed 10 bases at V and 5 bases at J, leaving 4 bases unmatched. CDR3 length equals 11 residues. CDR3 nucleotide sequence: TGTGCCACGACAGGGTGGGAGACCCAGTACTTC. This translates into CATTGWETQYF.

CDR3 sequence (DNA): TGTGCCAGCAGCGTAGACCCGAGCTCCTACGAGCAGTACTTC. Its protein is CASSVDPSSYEQYF. This rearrangement joins TRBV9 to TRBJ2-7; D not resolved. Germline CDR1 SGDLS, CDR2 YYNGEE. The CDR3 is 14 residues long. The ends were cut back, 0 bases at V and 0 bases at J, with 7 bases in the middle.

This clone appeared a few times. CDR3: CASSQGGGLDYGYTF. The DNA of the CDR3 is TGCGCCAGCAGCCAGGGAGGGGGGCTCGACTATGGCTACACCTTC. J is TRBJ1-2 and V is TRBV4-1; D is perhaps TRBD1 (6 bases). Germline loops: CDR1 MGHRA, CDR2 YSYEKL. V dropped 3 bases and J dropped 3 bases, with 14 bases sitting between them. The CDR3 sequence is 15 residues long.

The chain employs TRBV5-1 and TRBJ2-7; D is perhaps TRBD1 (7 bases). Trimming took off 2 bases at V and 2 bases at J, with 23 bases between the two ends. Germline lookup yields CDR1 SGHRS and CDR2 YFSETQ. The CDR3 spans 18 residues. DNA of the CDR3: TGCGCCAGCAGCTTTCATCAGGAGGGACAGAAGAAAACCTACGAGCAGTACTTC. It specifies CASSFHQEGQKKTYEQYF.

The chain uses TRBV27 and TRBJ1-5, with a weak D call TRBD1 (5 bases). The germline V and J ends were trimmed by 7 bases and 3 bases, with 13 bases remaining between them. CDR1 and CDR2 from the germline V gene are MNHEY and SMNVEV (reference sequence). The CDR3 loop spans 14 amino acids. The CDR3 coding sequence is TGTGCCAGCAATATGGGGGGATTCAATCAGCCCCAGCATTTT. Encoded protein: CASNMGGFNQPQHF.

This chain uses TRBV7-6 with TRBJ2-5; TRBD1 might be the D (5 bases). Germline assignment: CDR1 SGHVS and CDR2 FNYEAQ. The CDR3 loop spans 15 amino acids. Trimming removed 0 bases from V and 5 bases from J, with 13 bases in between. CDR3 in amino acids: CASSLARQGLETQYF. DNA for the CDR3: TGTGCCAGCAGCTTAGCTCGTCAGGGTTTGGAGACCCAGTACTTC.

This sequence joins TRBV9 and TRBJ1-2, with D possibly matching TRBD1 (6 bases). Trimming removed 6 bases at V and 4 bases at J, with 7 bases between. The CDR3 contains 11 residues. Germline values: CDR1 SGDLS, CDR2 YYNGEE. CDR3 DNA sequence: TGTGCCAGCAACAGGGCCTATGGCTACACCTTC. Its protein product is CASNRAYGYTF.

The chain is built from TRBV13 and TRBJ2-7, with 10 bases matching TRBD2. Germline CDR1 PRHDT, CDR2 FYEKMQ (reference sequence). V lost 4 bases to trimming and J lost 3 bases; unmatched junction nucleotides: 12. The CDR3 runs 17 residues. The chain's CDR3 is CASSSSTSGARYYEQYF. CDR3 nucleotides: TGTGCCAGCAGCTCATCCACTAGCGGGGCGCGCTACTACGAGCAGTACTTC.

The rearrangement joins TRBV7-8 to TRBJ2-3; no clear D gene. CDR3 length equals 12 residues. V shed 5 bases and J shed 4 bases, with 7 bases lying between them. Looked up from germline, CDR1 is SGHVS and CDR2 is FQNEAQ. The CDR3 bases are TGTGCCAGCAGCCCCTATCCAGATACGCAGTATTTT. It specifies CASSPYPDTQYF.

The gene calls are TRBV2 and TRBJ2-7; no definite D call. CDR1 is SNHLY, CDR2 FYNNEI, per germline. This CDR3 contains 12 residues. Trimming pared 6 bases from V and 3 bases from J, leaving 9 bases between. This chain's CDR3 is CASRSTGYEQYF. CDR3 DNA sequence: TGTGCCAGCAGAAGTACGGGCTACGAGCAGTACTTC.

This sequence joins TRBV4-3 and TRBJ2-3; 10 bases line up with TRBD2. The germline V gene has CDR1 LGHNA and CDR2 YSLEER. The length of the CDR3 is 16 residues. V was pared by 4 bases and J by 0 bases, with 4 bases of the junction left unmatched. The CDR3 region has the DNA TGCGCCAGCAGCCGACTAGCGGGTTTTAGCACAGATACGCAGTATTTT. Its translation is CASSRLAGFSTDTQYF.